Shown below are 15 T cell receptor beta chains from a single sample sequenced in a study of shared clonotypes between healthy human individuals. Only in-frame clones appear in the TCRdb table, and some are missing; sequencing was by immunoSEQ multiplex PCR. The sample yields fewer than 500,000 clones, 60% to 80% seen once. Sequencing was carried out using PBMCs. These receptors all come from a woman in her thirties or forties in good health. Some clones in this sample may be carry-over from other donors' samples.

The J gene is TRBJ2-5, the V gene TRBV5-1; 7 nucleotides agree with TRBD1. The V gene end was trimmed by 4 bases and the J gene end by 3 bases; junction bases not matched to a gene: 9. This CDR3 spans 15 amino acids. Germline assignment: CDR1 SGHRS and CDR2 YFSETQ. The CDR3 loop is CASSIQTGTEETQYF. Here the CDR3 DNA reads TGCGCCAGCAGCATACAAACCGGGACAGAAGAGACCCAGTACTTC.

This chain joins TRBV30 and TRBJ1-1; D remains unclear. Trimming stripped 0 bases from V and 2 bases from J, with 19 bases between. CDR3 length equals 17 residues. Germline CDR1 reads GTSNPN; CDR2 reads SVGIG (reference sequence). This CDR3 reads CAWSVGLFGFSNTEAFF. As DNA, the CDR3 is TGTGCCTGGAGTGTAGGGCTATTCGGGTTCTCTAACACTGAAGCTTTCTTT.

The CDR3 region has the DNA TGTGCCAGCAGCTCAAAGGGATTCACGGGTTACCCAGGTACGCAGTATTTT. As protein: CASSSKGFTGYPGTQYF. V gene TRBV11-3 combines with J gene TRBJ2-3; D is ambiguous. Trimming pared 4 bases from V and 8 bases from J, leaving 25 bases between. Germline CDR1 SGHNT, CDR2 YENEEA. The CDR3 is made up of 17 amino acids.

The chain joins TRBV6-6 to TRBJ2-2, with 7 bases matching TRBD1. The CDR3 is 14 amino acids. Trimming at V came to 6 bases and at J to 3 bases, leaving 4 bases not matched to a gene. Looked up from germline, CDR1 is MNHNY and CDR2 is SVGAGI (reference sequence). The CDR3 nucleotides are TGTGCCAGCAGAGACAGGGTACACACCGGGGAGCTGTTTTTT. The encoded protein is CASRDRVHTGELFF.

This rearrangement joins TRBV5-1 to TRBJ1-3; maybe TRBD1 (5 bases). Germline V gene sequence: CDR1 SGHRS, CDR2 YFSETQ. Trimming left V 7 bases short and J 0 bases short, with 8 bases between. This CDR3 spans 13 amino acids. The CDR3 spells CASGDVSGNTIYF. The CDR3 DNA reads TGCGCCAGCGGGGACGTCTCTGGAAACACCATATATTTT.

This clone was seen a handful of times. This sequence joins TRBV6-1 and TRBJ2-3, with 8 bases aligning to TRBD1. Germline V CDR1 and CDR2: MNHNS, SASEGT. Trimming at V came to 1 base and at J to 4 bases, leaving 4 bases not matched to a gene. The CDR3 runs 15 residues. The CDR3 loop reads CASSEVSGGADTQYF. The DNA of the CDR3 is TGTGCCAGCAGTGAAGTTTCAGGGGGCGCAGATACGCAGTATTTT.

Concerning this clone itself: The sample holds other DNA sequences that translate to the same CDR3. V gene TRBV7-9 combines with J gene TRBJ2-3; D ambiguous. From germline, CDR1 is SEHNR and CDR2 FQNEAQ (reference sequence). This CDR3 spans 12 amino acids. Trimming pared 1 base from V and 6 bases from J, leaving 5 bases between. The CDR3 sequence is CASSLVVDTQYF. CDR3 in DNA: TGTGCCAGCAGCTTAGTGGTGGATACGCAGTATTTT.

This clone was seen only once. This rearrangement joins TRBV21-1 to TRBJ2-7; the table gives TRBD2 as D, unverified against the DNA. TRBV21-1 is marked as a pseudogene. The CDR3 runs 16 residues. The CDR3 region is CASSKGAGGASYEQYF. DNA for the CDR3: TGTGCCAGCAGCAAAGGGGCGGGAGGCGCCTCCTACGAGCAGTACTTC.

The rearrangement joins TRBV27 to TRBJ2-1; 10 bases agree with TRBD2. J was trimmed by 0 bases and V by 6 bases; bases with no gene match: 26. Germline CDR1 is MNHEY and CDR2 is SMNVEV (reference sequence). This CDR3 spans 23 amino acids. CDR3 DNA: TGTGCCAGCAGGCCCCAAGGACAGATAAGGACTAGCGGTGACCCGAGCTCCTACAATGAGCAGTTCTTC. It codes for CASRPQGQIRTSGDPSSYNEQFF.

V and J are TRBV19 and TRBJ2-5, with 11 bases that match TRBD2. CDR1 and CDR2 from the germline V gene are LNHDA and SQIVND (reference sequence). The CDR3 length is 15 residues. With V trimmed by 4 bases and J by 5 bases, 6 bases remained unmatched. The CDR3 nucleotides are TGTGCCAGTAGTACATTAGCGGGAGGGATGGAGACCCAGTACTTC. As protein: CASSTLAGGMETQYF.

The V call is TRBV7-2, the J call TRBJ1-1; no clear D. Trimming pared 2 bases from V and 7 bases from J, leaving 14 bases between. The germline CDR1 and CDR2 sequences are SGHTA and FQGNSA. The length of the CDR3 is 14 residues. The CDR3 loop is CASSLRSQDDEAFF. CDR3 nucleotides: TGTGCCAGCAGCTTACGCTCCCAAGATGATGAAGCTTTCTTT. The whole variable domain, filled in from reference TRBV7-2 and TRBJ1-1, reads GAGVSQSPSNKVTEKGKDVELRCDPISGHTALYWYRQSLGQGLEFLIYFQGNSAPDKSGLPSDRFSAERTGGSVSTLTIQRTQQEDSAVYLCASSLRSQDDEAFFGQGTRLTVV.

This clone has only one observation. Other DNA sequences in this specimen translate into the identical CDR3. The J gene is TRBJ2-5, the V gene TRBV10-3; 7 bases line up with TRBD1. The CDR3 loop spans 12 amino acids. Germline loops: CDR1 ENHRY, CDR2 SYGVKD. After removal of 4 bases from V and 4 bases from J, the junction contained 0 bases not matched to a gene. DNA for the CDR3: TGTGCCATCAGTGCAGGGGGAGAGACCCAGTACTTC. This gives the protein CAISAGGETQYF.

The chain recombines TRBV11-3 with TRBJ2-1; 16 bases agree with TRBD2. CDR1 is SGHNT and CDR2 is YENEEA in the germline V gene. This CDR3 is built from 16 residues. Trimming took 6 bases from V and 8 from J; bases not matched to a gene: 7. This chain's CDR3 is CASSPGTSGRADEQFF. CDR3 bases: TGTGCCAGCAGTCCCGGGACTAGCGGGAGGGCCGATGAGCAGTTCTTC.

This rearrangement joins TRBV5-6 to TRBJ2-1; 8 bases align to TRBD1. CDR1 is SGHDT, CDR2 YYEEEE, per germline. This CDR3 spans 14 amino acids. The ends lost 0 bases at V and 9 bases at J; junction bases unmatched: 5. The CDR3 bases are TGTGCCAGCAGCTTGGGGACAGGGTATAGTGAGCAGTTCTTC. Translated, it gives CASSLGTGYSEQFF. The full variable domain, with the rest looked up from reference TRBV5-6 and TRBJ2-1, is DAGVTQSPTHLIKTRGQQVTLRCSPKSGHDTVSWYQQALGQGPQFIFQYYEEEERQRGNFPDRFSGHQFPNYSSELNVNALLLGDSALYLCASSLGTGYSEQFFGPGTRLTVL.

This sequence joins TRBV7-2 and TRBJ1-3; D possibly corresponds to TRBD1 (6 bases). CDR3 size: 14 residues. V lost 1 base and J lost 2, with 6 bases in between. Per the germline V gene, CDR1 is SGHTA and CDR2 is FQGNSA. The CDR3 sequence is CASSLDRAGNTIYF. CDR3 in DNA: TGTGCCAGCAGCTTAGACAGGGCTGGAAACACCATATATTTT.